This entry lists 5 T cell receptor beta chains sequenced from one sample in a study of Ad26.COV2.S vaccination and SARS-CoV-2 variants. As for treatment: around 19 received Ad26.COV2.S at low or high dose, single or two shots; about 5 received placebo; per-sample allocation not given. Sampling happened 63 days after the first vaccine or placebo injection. The table came from immunoSEQ multiplex PCR; TCRdb's copy has only in-frame clones and leaves some out. The sample lists 350,000 to 450,000 clones; around 89% were seen once. Sequenced material: peripheral blood, taken in a trial of Ad26.COV2.S vaccine versus placebo. Receptors were obtained from a person aged 18-65 years who received the Ad26.COV2.S COVID-19 vaccine or a placebo.

The V and J genes are TRBV5-5 and TRBJ2-1; 7 bases map to TRBD1. The CDR3 is 13 amino acids. CDR1 is SGHKS, CDR2 YYEKEE, per germline (reference sequence). Trimming took 2 bases from V and 6 from J; bases not matched to a gene: 2. The CDR3 bases are TGTGCCAGCAGCTTTTGGGACAGCAATGAGCAGTTCTTC. The encoded protein is CASSFWDSNEQFF.

In this sample, this clone turned up once. Other DNA sequences in this specimen translate into the identical CDR3. The chain's CDR3 is CSVLGRTEAFF. The CDR3, as DNA: TGCAGTGTTCTGGGGAGGACTGAAGCTTTCTTT. The V and J genes are TRBV20-1 and TRBJ1-1; unclear D gene. The CDR3 has 11 residues. Trimming took off 7 bases at V and 5 bases at J, with 11 bases between the two ends. Germline V CDR1 and CDR2: DFQATT, SNEGSKA (reference sequence).

This chain links TRBV5-6 with TRBJ1-4; D is perhaps TRBD1 (6 bases). The germline CDR1 and CDR2 sequences are SGHDT and YYEEEE. This CDR3 contains 18 residues. V lost 4 bases, J lost 0 bases, and 19 bases lay in between. The CDR3 DNA reads TGTGCCAGCAGCCCCTTTGGGACATCAAGGGCAACTAATGAAAAACTGTTTTTT. Translation gives CASSPFGTSRATNEKLFF.

V is TRBV2 and J is TRBJ2-7, with D possibly TRBD2 on 5 matching bases. Germline CDR1 is SNHLY and CDR2 is FYNNEI. This CDR3 has 12 amino acids. With 6 bases removed from V and 4 bases from J, the gap between germline ends came to 10 bases. Written as DNA, the CDR3 is TGTGCCAGCAGGCCCGAGGGTTACGAGCAGTACTTC. Protein product: CASRPEGYEQYF. The full variable domain, rest sourced from reference TRBV2 and TRBJ2-7, is EPEVTQTPSHQVTQMGQEVILRCVPISNHLYFYWYRQILGQKVEFLVSFYNNEISEKSEIFDDQFSVERPDGSNFTLKIRSTKLEDSAMYFCASRPEGYEQYFGPGTRLTVT.

The chain carries TRBV28 and TRBJ2-3; TRBD2 might be the D (6 bases). The CDR3 contains 13 residues. In germline, CDR1 is MDHEN, CDR2 SYDVKM. V was clipped by 8 bases and J by 0 bases, with 9 bases between them. The CDR3 is CASGGISTDTQYF. In nucleotides, the CDR3 is TGTGCCAGCGGCGGGATCAGCACAGATACGCAGTATTTT.